This TCR beta chain was profiled in a study of blood T cell repertoires in COVID-19. Overall study: PBMCs, B-cell-depleted T cells, or T cells were the source of the cDNA or gDNA that made up the material.

Source study methods: Scientists estimated how many nucleated cells there were by amplifying reference gene primers. The repertoire was sequenced with immunoSEQ multiplex PCR; TCRdb's copy has only in-frame clones and lacks some. V and J calls plus clone size are reproduced from that table; the DNA served to infer D and trimming. The data show hundreds of thousands of clones, more than 70% seen once. The germline V gene encodes CDR1 MNHEY and CDR2 SVGAGI. The V end was cut by 5 bases, the J end by 1 base, with 9 bases between. CDR3 length: 14 amino acids. This clone was detected a few times. Seattle patients were enrolled during active infection and followed longitudinally.

Sequences were obtained from peripheral blood. The gene calls are TRBV6-5 and TRBJ1-3, with D hard to call. The source is a woman in her sixties with COVID-19, enrolled during active disease. CDR3 region: CASSIQFSGNTIYF. The CDR3 bases are TGTGCCAGCAGTATCCAGTTTTCTGGAAACACCATATATTTT.